These 18 T cell receptor beta chains originate from one sample sequenced in a study of blood T cell repertoires in COVID-19. Generated by immunoSEQ multiplex PCR, the TCRdb table keeps only in-frame clones and is missing some. The sample lists 80,000 or so clones; roughly nine tenths were seen once. The sample was peripheral blood. The receptors originated from a man between 50 and 59 years old with acute or convalescent COVID-19.

There are a few counts of this clone. The chain joins TRBV18 to TRBJ2-1; possibly TRBD1 for D (6 bases). Germline V gene data show CDR1 as KGHSH and CDR2 as LQKENI. The CDR3 has 15 amino acids. Trimming shortened V by 0 bases and J by 7 bases, and 13 bases separated the two germline ends. This CDR3 is CASSPPGRGSNEQFF. CDR3 nucleotide sequence: TGTGCCAGCTCACCACCGGGCAGGGGATCGAATGAGCAGTTCTTC.

This chain joins TRBV24-1 and TRBJ2-1, with D maybe TRBD2 (6 bases). Germline CDR1 is KGHDR and CDR2 is SFDVKD. The CDR3 covers 13 residues. Trimming pared 9 bases from V and 7 bases from J, leaving 15 bases between. CDR3 DNA sequence: TGTGCCACCGCCCTGGGGGGAAGGAATGAGCAGTTCTTC. Protein sequence: CATALGGRNEQFF.

The rearrangement joins TRBV6-5 to TRBJ2-1; TRBD2 aligns across 7 bases. CDR1 and CDR2 from the germline V gene are MNHEY and SVGAGI. The CDR3 runs 10 residues. Germline trimming cut 8 bases from V and 8 bases from J; bases unmatched to any gene: 0. The CDR3 DNA reads TGTGCCAGCGGGAGGGATGAGCAGTTCTTC. Amino acids: CASGRDEQFF.

The chain has TRBV5-4 and TRBJ1-4; D gene uncertain. Looked up from germline, CDR1 is SGHNT and CDR2 is YYREEE (reference sequence). The V end was cut by 2 bases, the J end by 8 bases, with 10 bases between. The CDR3 has 13 residues. CDR3 region: CASSLDRGEKLFF. DNA for the CDR3: TGTGCCAGCAGCTTAGATCGGGGAGAAAAACTGTTTTTT.

The chain recombines TRBV24-1 with TRBJ2-1, with D tentatively TRBD1 (6 bases). Germline CDR1 is KGHDR and CDR2 is SFDVKD. V was shortened by 10 bases and J by 5 bases, with 14 bases between the two germline ends. This CDR3 contains 13 residues. In nucleotides, the CDR3 is TGTGCCACAAAGAAAACAGGGAACAATGAGCAGTTCTTC. This sequence encodes CATKKTGNNEQFF.

V is TRBV5-1 and J is TRBJ2-2, with 7 bases that match TRBD2. The CDR3 extends over 13 amino acids. The junction had 4 bases not matched to a gene; V was cut back by 6 bases and J by 5 bases. Germline CDR1 reads SGHRS; CDR2 reads YFSETQ. The CDR3 bases are TGCGCCAGCACGCAGGGAGGGACCGGGGAGCTGTTTTTT. Its protein product is CASTQGGTGELFF.

This clone has just a few counts. The chain carries TRBV19 and TRBJ2-1, with 9 bases fitting TRBD2. The V gene's germline CDR1 is LNHDA and CDR2 SQIVND (reference sequence). The CDR3 runs to 18 residues. V shed 5 bases, J shed 0 bases, and the junction held 11 bases outside the gene matches. As DNA, the CDR3 is TGTGCCAGTAGTTCCGTCCGACTAGCGGAAAGCTCCTACAATGAGCAGTTCTTC. Its translation is CASSSVRLAESSYNEQFF.

The gene calls are TRBV3-1 (or the pseudogene TRBV3-2) and TRBJ1-1; no firm D call. The CDR3 contains 14 residues. V lost 0 bases to trimming and J lost 2 bases, with 7 bases between them. From germline, CDR1 is LGHDT and CDR2 YNNKEL (reference sequence). In DNA form, the CDR3 reads TGTGCCAGCAGCCAAGAAATGGGCAACACTGAAGCTTTCTTT. Translation gives CASSQEMGNTEAFF.

V is TRBV3-1 (or the pseudogene TRBV3-2) and J is TRBJ2-5; D gene unclear. From germline, CDR1 is LGHDT and CDR2 YNNKEL (reference sequence). The CDR3 is 11 amino acids. Between the trimmed V and J ends, which lost 7 bases and 7 bases, there was a span of 10 bases. CDR3 sequence reads: CASTSTGTQYF. DNA for the CDR3: TGTGCCAGCACCTCGACGGGGACCCAGTACTTC.

The chain couples TRBV4-3 to TRBJ2-3; D perhaps matches TRBD2 (5 bases). Germline CDR1 is LGHNA and CDR2 is YSLEER. Trimming cost V 0 bases and J 4 bases, with 20 bases left between them. The CDR3 totals 18 residues. The DNA of the CDR3 is TGCGCCAGCAGCCAAGATATTTTACGGGGAAGTCCCCCAGATACGCAGTATTTT. It specifies CASSQDILRGSPPDTQYF.

This clone has only one observation. This chain joins TRBV2 and TRBJ2-7; 9 bases match TRBD2. V lost 6 bases to trimming and J lost 2 bases; unmatched junction nucleotides: 8. There are 15 residues in the CDR3. The germline V gene has CDR1 SNHLY and CDR2 FYNNEI. The CDR3 protein is CASSPVSGGAYEQYV. The DNA of the CDR3 is TGTGCCAGCAGCCCCGTTAGCGGGGGAGCCTACGAGCAGTACGTC.

This chain links TRBV5-5 with TRBJ2-3, with TRBD2 as a possible D gene (6 bases). The CDR3 runs to 14 residues. Germline-derived CDR1 and CDR2 are SGHKS and YYEKEE (reference sequence). V lost 0 bases, J lost 3 bases, and 8 bases lay in between. The CDR3 region has the DNA TGTGCCAGCAGCTTGGGGGCGGGGACAGATACGCAGTATTTT. Protein product: CASSLGAGTDTQYF.

CDR3 region: CASSNKNTDTQYF. CDR3 DNA sequence: TGCGCCAGCAGCAACAAGAACACAGATACGCAGTATTTT. The V and J genes are TRBV5-1 and TRBJ2-3; D unclear. The ends were cut back, 4 bases at V and 2 bases at J, with 8 bases in the middle. This CDR3 has 13 amino acids. Germline values: CDR1 SGHRS, CDR2 YFSETQ.

This chain connects TRBV11-1 to TRBJ2-3; D is perhaps TRBD2 (6 bases). V lost 5 bases, J lost 2 bases, and 17 bases lay in between. Per the germline V gene, CDR1 is SGHAT and CDR2 is FQDESV (reference sequence). This CDR3 contains 16 residues. CDR3 DNA sequence: TGTGCCAGCAGCGACAAAGGGCGGGGAGTCACAGATACGCAGTATTTT. This codes for CASSDKGRGVTDTQYF.

This sequence joins TRBV24-1 and TRBJ2-2; maybe TRBD1 (6 bases). This CDR3 spans 16 amino acids. Germline V CDR1 and CDR2: KGHDR, SFDVKD. The germline V and J ends were trimmed by 1 base and 0 bases, with 8 bases remaining between them. CDR3 DNA sequence: TGTGCCACCAGTGATTTCGGACAGTCGAACACCGGGGAGCTGTTTTTT. Translation: CATSDFGQSNTGELFF.

The chain combines TRBV6-6 with TRBJ1-6, with D possibly matching TRBD1 (6 bases). The CDR3 is 15 amino acids. V gave up 7 bases and J gave up 7 bases, with 17 bases separating them. CDR1 and CDR2 from the germline V gene are MNHNY and SVGAGI (reference sequence). The CDR3, as DNA: TGTGCCAGCACCTCCAAACAGGGTGAAAATTCACCCCTCCACTTT. It translates to CASTSKQGENSPLHF.

This chain joins TRBV7-6 and TRBJ2-2; 12 bases agree with TRBD1. J gave up 6 bases and V 3 bases, and 2 bases lay outside the gene matches. This CDR3 region has 15 residues. Germline assignment: CDR1 SGHVS and CDR2 FNYEAQ. CDR3 bases: TGTGCCAGCAGCTTGGGGACAGGGGGCGCCGGGGAGCTGTTTTTT. Its protein is CASSLGTGGAGELFF.

V usage is TRBV7-2 and J usage is TRBJ1-6; weak D call: TRBD1 (6 bases). The CDR3 is 14 amino acids. The germline V and J ends were trimmed by 4 bases and 10 bases, with 14 bases remaining between them. CDR1 is SGHTA, CDR2 FQGNSA, per germline. CDR3 region: CASSSDSRVSPLHF. In nucleotides, the CDR3 is TGTGCCAGCAGCTCGGACAGTAGGGTCTCACCCCTCCACTTT.